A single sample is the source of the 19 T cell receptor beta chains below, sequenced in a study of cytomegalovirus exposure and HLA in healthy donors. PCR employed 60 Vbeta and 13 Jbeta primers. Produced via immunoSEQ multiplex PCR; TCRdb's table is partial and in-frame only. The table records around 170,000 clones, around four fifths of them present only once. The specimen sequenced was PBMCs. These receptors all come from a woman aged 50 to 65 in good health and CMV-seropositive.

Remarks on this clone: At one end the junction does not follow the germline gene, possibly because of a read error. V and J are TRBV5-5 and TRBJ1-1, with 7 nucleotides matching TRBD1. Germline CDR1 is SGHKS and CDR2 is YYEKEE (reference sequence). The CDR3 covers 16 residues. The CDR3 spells CARSLGQRLGDTEAFF. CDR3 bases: TGTGCCAGAAGCTTGGGACAGAGACTAGGAGACACTGAAGCTTTCTTT.

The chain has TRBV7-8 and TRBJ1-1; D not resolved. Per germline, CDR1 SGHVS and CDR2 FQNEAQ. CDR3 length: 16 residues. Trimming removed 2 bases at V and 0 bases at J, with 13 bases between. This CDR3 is CASSLRSTALNTEAFF. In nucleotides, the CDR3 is TGTGCCAGCAGCTTACGTTCTACAGCTTTGAACACTGAAGCTTTCTTT.

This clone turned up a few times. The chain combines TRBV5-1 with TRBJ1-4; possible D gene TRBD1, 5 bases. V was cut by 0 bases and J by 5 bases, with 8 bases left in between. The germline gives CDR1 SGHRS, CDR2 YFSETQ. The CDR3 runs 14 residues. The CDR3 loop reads CASSLGRTNEKLFF. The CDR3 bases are TGCGCCAGCAGCTTGGGTCGGACAAATGAAAAACTGTTTTTT.

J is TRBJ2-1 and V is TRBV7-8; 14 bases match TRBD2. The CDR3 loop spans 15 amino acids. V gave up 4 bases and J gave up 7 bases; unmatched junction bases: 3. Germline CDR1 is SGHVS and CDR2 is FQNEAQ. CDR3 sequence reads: CASSSGLAGVNEQFF. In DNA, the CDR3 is TGTGCCAGCAGCTCGGGACTAGCGGGGGTAAATGAGCAGTTCTTC. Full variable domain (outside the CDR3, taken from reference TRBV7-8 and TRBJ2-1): GAGVSQSPRYKVAKRGQDVALRCDPISGHVSLFWYQQALGQGPEFLTYFQNEAQLDKSGLPSDRFFAERPEGSVSTLKIQRTQQEDSAVYLCASSSGLAGVNEQFFGPGTRLTVL.

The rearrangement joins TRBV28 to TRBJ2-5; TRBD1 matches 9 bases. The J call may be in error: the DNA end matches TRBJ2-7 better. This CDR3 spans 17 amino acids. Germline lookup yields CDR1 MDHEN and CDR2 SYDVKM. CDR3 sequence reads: CASRQPSGTGIWDEQYF. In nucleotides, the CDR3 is TGTGCCAGCAGGCAGCCCTCCGGGACAGGGATATGGGACGAGCAGTACTTC.

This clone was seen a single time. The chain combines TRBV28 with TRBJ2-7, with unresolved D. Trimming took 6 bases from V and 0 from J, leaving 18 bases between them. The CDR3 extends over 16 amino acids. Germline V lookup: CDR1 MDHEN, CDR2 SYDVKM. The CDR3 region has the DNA TGTGCCAGCAGCCTACAAGGCGGATATCCCTCCTACGAGCAGTACTTC. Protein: CASSLQGGYPSYEQYF. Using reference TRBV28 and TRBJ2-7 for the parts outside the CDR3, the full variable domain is DVKVTQSSRYLVKRTGEKVFLECVQDMDHENMFWYRQDPGLGLRLIYFSYDVKMKEKGDIPEGYSVSREKKERFSLILESASTNQTSMYLCASSLQGGYPSYEQYFGPGTRLTVT.

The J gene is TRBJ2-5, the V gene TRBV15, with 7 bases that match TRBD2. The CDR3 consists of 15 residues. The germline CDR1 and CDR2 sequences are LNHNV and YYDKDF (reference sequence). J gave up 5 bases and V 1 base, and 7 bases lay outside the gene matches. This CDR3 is CATSRVGGSDETQYF. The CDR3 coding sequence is TGTGCCACCAGCAGAGTCGGGGGGTCCGACGAGACCCAGTACTTC.

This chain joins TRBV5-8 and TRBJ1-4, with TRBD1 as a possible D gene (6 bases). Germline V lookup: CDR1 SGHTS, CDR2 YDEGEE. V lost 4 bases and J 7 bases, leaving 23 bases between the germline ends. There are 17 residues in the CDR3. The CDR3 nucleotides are TGTGCCAGCAGCCTAGGACATGGCCTCATAGGGGGTGAAAAACTGTTTTTT. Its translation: CASSLGHGLIGGEKLFF.

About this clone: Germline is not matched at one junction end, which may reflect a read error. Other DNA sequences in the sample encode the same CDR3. The CDR3 DNA is TGTGCCAGCAGCCTCTATGGGGGAGGCATGAACACTGAAGCTTTTTTT. It yields the protein CASSLYGGGMNTEAFF. This chain joins TRBV7-3 and TRBJ1-1; a weak D match, TRBD1 (5 bases). The CDR3 is 16 residues long. Germline V gene lookup returns CDR1 SGHTA and CDR2 FQGTGA.

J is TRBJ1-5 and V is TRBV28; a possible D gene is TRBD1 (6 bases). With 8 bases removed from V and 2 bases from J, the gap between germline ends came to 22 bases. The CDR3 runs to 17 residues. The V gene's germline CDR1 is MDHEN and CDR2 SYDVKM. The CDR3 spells CASFKRQDVWGNQPQHF. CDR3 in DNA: TGTGCCAGCTTTAAAAGACAGGACGTGTGGGGCAATCAGCCCCAGCATTTT.

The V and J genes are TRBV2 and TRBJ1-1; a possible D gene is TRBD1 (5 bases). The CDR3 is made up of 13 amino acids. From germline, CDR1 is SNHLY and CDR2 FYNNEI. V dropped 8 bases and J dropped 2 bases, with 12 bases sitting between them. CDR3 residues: CASGSDTNTEAFF. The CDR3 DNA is TGTGCCAGCGGATCGGACACCAACACTGAAGCTTTCTTT.

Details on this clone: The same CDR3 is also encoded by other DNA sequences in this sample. The CDR3 DNA reads TGCGCCAGCAGCTTGGGGGAGTTGAACACTGAAGCTTTCTTT. Amino acid sequence: CASSLGELNTEAFF. The J gene is TRBJ1-1, the V gene TRBV5-1; D call uncertain. CDR3 length: 14 amino acids. Trimming removed 0 bases at V and 0 bases at J, with 6 bases between. From germline, CDR1 is SGHRS and CDR2 YFSETQ.

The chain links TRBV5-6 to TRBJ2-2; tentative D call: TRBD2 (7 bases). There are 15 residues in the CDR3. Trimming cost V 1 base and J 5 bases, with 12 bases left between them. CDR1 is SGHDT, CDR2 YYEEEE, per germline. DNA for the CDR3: TGTGCCAGCAGCTTGTGGAGGGGGGGTACCGGGGAGCTGTTTTTT. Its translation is CASSLWRGGTGELFF. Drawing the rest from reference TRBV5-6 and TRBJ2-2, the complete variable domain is DAGVTQSPTHLIKTRGQQVTLRCSPKSGHDTVSWYQQALGQGPQFIFQYYEEEERQRGNFPDRFSGHQFPNYSSELNVNALLLGDSALYLCASSLWRGGTGELFFGEGSRLTVL.

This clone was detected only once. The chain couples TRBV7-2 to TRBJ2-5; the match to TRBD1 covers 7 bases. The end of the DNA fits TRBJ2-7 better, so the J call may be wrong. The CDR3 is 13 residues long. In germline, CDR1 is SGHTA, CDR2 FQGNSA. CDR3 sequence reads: CASSSEQGYEQYF. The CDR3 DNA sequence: TGTGCCAGCAGCTCCGAACAGGGGTACGAGCAGTACTTC.

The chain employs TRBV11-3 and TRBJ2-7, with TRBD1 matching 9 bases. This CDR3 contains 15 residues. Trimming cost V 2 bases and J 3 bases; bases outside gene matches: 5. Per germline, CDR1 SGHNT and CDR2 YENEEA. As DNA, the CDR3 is TGTGCCAGCAGCTTAAACACAGGGGGCTTCTACGAGCAGTACTTC. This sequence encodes CASSLNTGGFYEQYF. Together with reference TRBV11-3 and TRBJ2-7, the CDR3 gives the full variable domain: EAGVVQSPRYKIIEKKQPVAFWCNPISGHNTLYWYLQNLGQGPELLIRYENEEAVDDSQLPKDRFSAERLKGVDSTLKIQPAELGDSAVYLCASSLNTGGFYEQYFGPGTRLTVT.

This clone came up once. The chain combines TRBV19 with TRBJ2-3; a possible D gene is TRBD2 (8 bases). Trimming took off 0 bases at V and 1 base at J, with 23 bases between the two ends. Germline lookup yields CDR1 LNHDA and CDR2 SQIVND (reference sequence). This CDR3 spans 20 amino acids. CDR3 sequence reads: CASSIDPPSGGRGGTDTQYF. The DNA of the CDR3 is TGTGCCAGTAGTATAGACCCCCCGAGCGGGGGCAGGGGGGGCACAGATACGCAGTATTTT.

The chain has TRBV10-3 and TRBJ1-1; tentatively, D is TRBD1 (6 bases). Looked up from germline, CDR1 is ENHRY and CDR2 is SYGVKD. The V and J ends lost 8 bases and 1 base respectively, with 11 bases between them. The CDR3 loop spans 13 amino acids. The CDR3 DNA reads TGTGCCATCCGGCCGGGACAGAACACTGAAGCTTTCTTT. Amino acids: CAIRPGQNTEAFF.

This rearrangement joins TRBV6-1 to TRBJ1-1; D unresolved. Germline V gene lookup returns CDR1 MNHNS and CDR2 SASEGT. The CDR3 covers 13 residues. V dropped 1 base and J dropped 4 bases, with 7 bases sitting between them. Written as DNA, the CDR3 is TGTGCCAGCAGTGAAGGGGAGGGCACTGAAGCTTTCTTT. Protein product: CASSEGEGTEAFF.

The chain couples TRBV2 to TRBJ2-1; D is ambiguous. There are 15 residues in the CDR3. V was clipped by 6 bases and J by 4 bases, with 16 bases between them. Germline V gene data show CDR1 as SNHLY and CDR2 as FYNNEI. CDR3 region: CASRRNRNLYNEQFF. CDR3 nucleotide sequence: TGTGCCAGCAGGAGGAATAGGAACCTTTACAATGAGCAGTTCTTC.